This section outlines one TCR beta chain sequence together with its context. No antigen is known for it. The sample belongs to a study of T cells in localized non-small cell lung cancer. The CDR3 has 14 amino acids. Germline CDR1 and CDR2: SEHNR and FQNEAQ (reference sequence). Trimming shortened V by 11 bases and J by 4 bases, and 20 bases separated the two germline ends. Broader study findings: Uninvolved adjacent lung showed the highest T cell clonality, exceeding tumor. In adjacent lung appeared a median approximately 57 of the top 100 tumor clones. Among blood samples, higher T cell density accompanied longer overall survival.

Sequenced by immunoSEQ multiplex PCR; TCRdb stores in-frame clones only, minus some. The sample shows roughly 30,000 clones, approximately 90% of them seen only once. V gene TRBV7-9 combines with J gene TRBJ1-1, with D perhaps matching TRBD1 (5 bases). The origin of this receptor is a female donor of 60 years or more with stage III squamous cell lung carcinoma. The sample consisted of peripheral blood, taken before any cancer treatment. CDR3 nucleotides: TGTGCCCAAAGCTTAGCGGGGGTGGGCACTGAAGCTTTCTTT. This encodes CAQSLAGVGTEAFF. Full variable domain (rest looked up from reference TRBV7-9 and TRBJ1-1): DTGVSQNPRHKITKRGQNVTFRCDPISEHNRLYWYRQTLGQGPEFLTYFQNEAQLEKSRLLSDRFSAERPKGSFSTLEIQRTEQGDSAMYLCAQSLAGVGTEAFFGQGTRLTVV.